Listed here is a single T cell receptor beta chain. This entry comes from a study of cytomegalovirus exposure and HLA in healthy donors. Trimming cost V 5 bases and J 11 bases; bases outside gene matches: 6. The CDR3 length is 12 residues. From germline, CDR1 is MNHEY and CDR2 SMNVEV (reference sequence). Donors consisted of healthy bone marrow donors. PCR employed 60 Vbeta and 13 Jbeta primers. Original processing methods: It was a later analysis that counted 83 million or so unique TCR beta chains, of which 9.5 million to 14 million were shared. Data came from immunoSEQ multiplex PCR; TCRdb stores just in-frame clones and leaves some out. V, J and clone size reflect that table, while D and trimming were determined from the DNA. The sample shows some 170,000 clones, about four fifths of them seen only once.

The sequence came from a woman aged 25 to 39 in good health and CMV-seropositive. This chain uses TRBV27 with TRBJ1-1, with 9 bases identical to TRBD1. The sequenced material came from PBMCs. In nucleotides, the CDR3 is TGTGCCAGCAGTCCTACCGGACAGGGGGCTTTCTTT. Translating it yields CASSPTGQGAFF.